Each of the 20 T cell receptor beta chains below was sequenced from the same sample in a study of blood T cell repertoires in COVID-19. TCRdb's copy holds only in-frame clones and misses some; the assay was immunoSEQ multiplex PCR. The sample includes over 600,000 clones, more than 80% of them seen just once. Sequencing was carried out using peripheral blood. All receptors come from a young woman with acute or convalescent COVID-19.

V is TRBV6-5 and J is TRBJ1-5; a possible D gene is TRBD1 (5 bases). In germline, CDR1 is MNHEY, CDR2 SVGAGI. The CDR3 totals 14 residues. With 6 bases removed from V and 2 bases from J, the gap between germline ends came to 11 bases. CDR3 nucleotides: TGTGCCAGCAGCCCGACAGATGGCAATCAGCCCCAGCATTTT. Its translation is CASSPTDGNQPQHF.

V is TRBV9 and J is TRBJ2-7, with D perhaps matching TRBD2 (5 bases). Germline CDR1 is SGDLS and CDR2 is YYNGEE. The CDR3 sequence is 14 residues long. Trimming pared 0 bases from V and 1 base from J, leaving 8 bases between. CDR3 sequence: CASSVGLASYEQYF. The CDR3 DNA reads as TGTGCCAGCAGCGTAGGGCTAGCTTCCTACGAGCAGTACTTC.

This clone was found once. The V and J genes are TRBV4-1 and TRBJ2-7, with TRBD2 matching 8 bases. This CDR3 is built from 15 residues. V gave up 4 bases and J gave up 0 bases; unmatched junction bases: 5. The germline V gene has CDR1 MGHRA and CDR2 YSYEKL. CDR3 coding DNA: TGCGCCAGCAGCCTAGACGGGGGGGTCTCCTACGAGCAGTACTTC. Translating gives CASSLDGGVSYEQYF.

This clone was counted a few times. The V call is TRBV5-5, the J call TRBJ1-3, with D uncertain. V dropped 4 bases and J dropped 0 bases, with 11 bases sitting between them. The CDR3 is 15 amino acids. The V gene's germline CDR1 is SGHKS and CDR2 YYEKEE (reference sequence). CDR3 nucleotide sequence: TGTGCCAGCAGCCCGGCGGGTCTCTCTGGAAACACCATATATTTT. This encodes CASSPAGLSGNTIYF. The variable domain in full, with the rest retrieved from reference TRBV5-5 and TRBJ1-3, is DAGVTQSPTHLIKTRGQQVTLRCSPISGHKSVSWYQQVLGQGPQFIFQYYEKEERGRGNFPDRFSARQFPNYSSELNVNALLLGDSALYLCASSPAGLSGNTIYFGEGSWLTVV.

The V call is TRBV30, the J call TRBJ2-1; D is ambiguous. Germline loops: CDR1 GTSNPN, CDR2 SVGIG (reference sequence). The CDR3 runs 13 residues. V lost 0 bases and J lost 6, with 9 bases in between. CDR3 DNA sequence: TGTGCCTGGAGTGTAGTGGCTCGCAATGAGCAGTTCTTC. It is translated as CAWSVVARNEQFF.

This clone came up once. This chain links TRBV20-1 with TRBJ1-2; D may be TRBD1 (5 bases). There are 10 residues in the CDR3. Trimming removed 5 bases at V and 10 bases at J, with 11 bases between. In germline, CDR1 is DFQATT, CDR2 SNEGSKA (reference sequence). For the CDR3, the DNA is TGCAGTGCTTCCCGGGACTTCTACACCTTC. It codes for CSASRDFYTF.

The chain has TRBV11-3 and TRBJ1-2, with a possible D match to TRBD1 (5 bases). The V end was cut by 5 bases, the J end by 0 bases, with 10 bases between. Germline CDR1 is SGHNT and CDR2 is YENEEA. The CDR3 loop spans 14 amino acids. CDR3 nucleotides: TGTGCCAGCAGCAGGACACCCACTAACTATGGCTACACCTTC. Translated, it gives CASSRTPTNYGYTF.

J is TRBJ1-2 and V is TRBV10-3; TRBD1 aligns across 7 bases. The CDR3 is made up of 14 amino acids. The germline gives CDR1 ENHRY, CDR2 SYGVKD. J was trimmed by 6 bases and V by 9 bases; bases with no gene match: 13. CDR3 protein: CAISSGQVLNGYTF. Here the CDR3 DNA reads TGTGCCATTAGCTCCGGACAGGTCTTAAATGGCTACACCTTC.

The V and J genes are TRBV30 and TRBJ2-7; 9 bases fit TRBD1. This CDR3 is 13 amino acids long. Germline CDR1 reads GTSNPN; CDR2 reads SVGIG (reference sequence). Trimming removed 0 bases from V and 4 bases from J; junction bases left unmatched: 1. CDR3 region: CAWSVGQGYEQYF. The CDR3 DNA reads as TGTGCCTGGAGTGTGGGACAGGGTTACGAGCAGTACTTC. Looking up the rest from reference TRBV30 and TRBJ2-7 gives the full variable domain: SQTIHQWPATLVQPVGSPLSLECTVEGTSNPNLYWYRQAAGRGLQLLFYSVGIGQISSEVPQNLSASRPQDRQFILSSKKLLLSDSGFYLCAWSVGQGYEQYFGPGTRLTVT.

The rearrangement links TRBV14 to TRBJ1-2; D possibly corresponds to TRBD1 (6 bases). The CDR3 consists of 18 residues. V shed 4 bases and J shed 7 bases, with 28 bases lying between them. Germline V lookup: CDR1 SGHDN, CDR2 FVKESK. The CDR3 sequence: CASSLDHVRDTRYFGYTF. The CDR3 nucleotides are TGTGCCAGCAGCCTAGATCATGTAAGGGACACCCGATATTTTGGCTACACCTTC.

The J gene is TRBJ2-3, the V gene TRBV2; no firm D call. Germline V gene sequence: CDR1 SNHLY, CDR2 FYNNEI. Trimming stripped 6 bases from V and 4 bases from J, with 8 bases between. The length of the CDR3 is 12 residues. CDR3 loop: CASRVAADTQYF. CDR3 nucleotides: TGTGCCAGCAGAGTAGCTGCAGATACGCAGTATTTT.

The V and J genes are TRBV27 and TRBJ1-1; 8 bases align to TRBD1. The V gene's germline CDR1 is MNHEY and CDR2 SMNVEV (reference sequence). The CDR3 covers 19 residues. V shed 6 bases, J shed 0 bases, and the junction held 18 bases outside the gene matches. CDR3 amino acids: CASSFRGQGASGMNTEAFF. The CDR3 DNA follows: TGTGCCAGCAGCTTCAGGGGGCAGGGGGCGTCGGGGATGAACACTGAAGCTTTCTTT.

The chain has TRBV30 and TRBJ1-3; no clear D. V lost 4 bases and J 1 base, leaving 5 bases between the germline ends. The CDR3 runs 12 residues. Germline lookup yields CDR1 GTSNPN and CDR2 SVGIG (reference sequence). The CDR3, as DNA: TGTGCCTGGACTATGTCTGGAAACACCATATATTTT. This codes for CAWTMSGNTIYF.

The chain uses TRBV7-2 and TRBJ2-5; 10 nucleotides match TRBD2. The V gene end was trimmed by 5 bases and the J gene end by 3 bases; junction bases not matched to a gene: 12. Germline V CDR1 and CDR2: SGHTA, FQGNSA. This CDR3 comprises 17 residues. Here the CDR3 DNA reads TGTGCCAGCAGCCGCTGGCCTCTAGCGGGGGACGAAGAGACCCAGTACTTC. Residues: CASSRWPLAGDEETQYF.

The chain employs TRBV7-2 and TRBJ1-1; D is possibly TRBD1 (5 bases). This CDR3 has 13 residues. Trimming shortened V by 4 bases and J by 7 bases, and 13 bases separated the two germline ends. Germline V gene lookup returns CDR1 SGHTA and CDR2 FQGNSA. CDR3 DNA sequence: TGTGCCAGCAGCTCAAGGGGTGGTAGTGAAGCTTTCTTT. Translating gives CASSSRGGSEAFF.

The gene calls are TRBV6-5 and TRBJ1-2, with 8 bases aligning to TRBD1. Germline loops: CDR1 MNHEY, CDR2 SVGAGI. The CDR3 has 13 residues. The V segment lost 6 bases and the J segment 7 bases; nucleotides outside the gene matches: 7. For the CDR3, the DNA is TGTGCCAGCAGCTGGACAGGGCCGGGTGGCTACACCTTC. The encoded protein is CASSWTGPGGYTF.

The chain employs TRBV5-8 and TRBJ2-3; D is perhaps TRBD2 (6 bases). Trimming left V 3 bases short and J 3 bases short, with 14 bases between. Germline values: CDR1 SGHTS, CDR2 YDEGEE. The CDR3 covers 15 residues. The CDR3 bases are TGTGCCAGCAGCTCTGTGGGGGGAAGGACAGATACGCAGTATTTT. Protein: CASSSVGGRTDTQYF.

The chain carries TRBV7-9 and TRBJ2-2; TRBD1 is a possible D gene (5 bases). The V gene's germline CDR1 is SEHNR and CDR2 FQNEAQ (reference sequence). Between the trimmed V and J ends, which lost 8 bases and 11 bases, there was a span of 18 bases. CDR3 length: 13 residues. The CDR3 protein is CASYTSRALELFF. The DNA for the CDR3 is TGTGCCAGCTACACGAGCAGGGCCCTCGAGCTGTTTTTT.

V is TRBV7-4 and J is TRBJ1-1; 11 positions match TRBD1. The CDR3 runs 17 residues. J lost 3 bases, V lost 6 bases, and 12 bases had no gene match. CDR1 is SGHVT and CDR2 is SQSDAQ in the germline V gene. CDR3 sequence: CASRRDRGKQQDTEAFF. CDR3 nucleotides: TGTGCCAGCAGAAGGGACAGGGGGAAACAACAGGACACTGAAGCTTTCTTT.

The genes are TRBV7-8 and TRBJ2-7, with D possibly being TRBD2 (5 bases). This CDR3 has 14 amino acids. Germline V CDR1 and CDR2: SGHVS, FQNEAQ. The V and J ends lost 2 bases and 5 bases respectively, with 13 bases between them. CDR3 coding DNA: TGTGCCAGCAGCTTATATCTTCCCGGGGACGAGCAGTACTTC. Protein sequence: CASSLYLPGDEQYF.